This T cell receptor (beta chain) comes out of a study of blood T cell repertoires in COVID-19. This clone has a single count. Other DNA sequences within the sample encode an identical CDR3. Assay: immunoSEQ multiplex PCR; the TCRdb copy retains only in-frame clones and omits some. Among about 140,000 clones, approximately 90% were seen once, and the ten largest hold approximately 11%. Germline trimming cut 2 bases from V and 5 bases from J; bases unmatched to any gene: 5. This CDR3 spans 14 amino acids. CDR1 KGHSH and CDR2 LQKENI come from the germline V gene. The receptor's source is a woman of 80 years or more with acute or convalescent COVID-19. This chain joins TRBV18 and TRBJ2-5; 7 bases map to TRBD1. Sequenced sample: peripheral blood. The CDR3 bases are TGTGCCAGCTCACCAACAGGGGACGGGGAGACCCAGTACTTC. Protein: CASSPTGDGETQYF.